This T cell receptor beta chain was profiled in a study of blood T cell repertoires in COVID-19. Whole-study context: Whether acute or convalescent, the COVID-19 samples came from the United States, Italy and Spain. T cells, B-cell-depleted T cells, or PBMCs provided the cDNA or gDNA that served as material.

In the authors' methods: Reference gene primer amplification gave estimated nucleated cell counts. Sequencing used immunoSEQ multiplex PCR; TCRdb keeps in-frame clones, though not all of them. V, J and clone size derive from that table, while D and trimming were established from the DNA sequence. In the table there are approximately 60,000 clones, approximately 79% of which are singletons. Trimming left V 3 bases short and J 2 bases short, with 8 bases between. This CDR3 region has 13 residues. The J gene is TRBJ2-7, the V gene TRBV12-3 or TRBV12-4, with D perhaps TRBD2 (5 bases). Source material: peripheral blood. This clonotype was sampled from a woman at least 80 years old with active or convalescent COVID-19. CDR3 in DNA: TGTGCCAGCAGTTTGGAGGAGCCCTACGAGCAGTACTTC. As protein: CASSLEEPYEQYF.